This TCR beta chain was found in a study of blood T cell repertoires in COVID-19. Overall study: Samples representing acute and convalescent COVID-19 were sourced from the United States, Italy and Spain. Nucleic acid was either cDNA or gDNA, and it came from T cells, B-cell-depleted T cells, or PBMCs.

Trimming took 3 bases from V and 7 from J, leaving 15 bases between them. Germline lookup yields CDR1 LNHDA and CDR2 SQIVND (reference sequence). This CDR3 contains 14 residues. The table lists this clone with a count of one. Original data processing: Nucleated cell number was recorded as an estimate derived from reference gene primer amplification. Sequencing was performed with immunoSEQ multiplex PCR; in TCRdb, only in-frame clones are kept and a portion is missing. V and J calls and clone size come straight from that table; D and trimming were deduced from the DNA. This sample has some 240,000 clones; 87% occur once, and the top ten carry around 7.2%.

This TCR came from a man in his sixties who had recovered from COVID-19. This rearrangement joins TRBV19 to TRBJ1-2, with a possible D match to TRBD1 (5 bases). Sequences were obtained from peripheral blood. This chain's CDR3 is CASSMALGGIGYTF. CDR3 nucleotides: TGTGCCAGTAGTATGGCGCTGGGGGGGATTGGCTACACCTTC.